This T cell receptor beta chain was sequenced during a study of cytomegalovirus exposure and HLA in healthy donors. PCR used 60 Vbeta primers and 13 Jbeta primers. Profiled with immunoSEQ multiplex PCR; TCRdb holds only in-frame clones, not every one. There are more than 90,000 clones in the sample; nearly 80% occur only once, and roughly 3% lies in the top ten. Germline V CDR1 and CDR2: SEHNR, FQNEAQ (reference sequence). Trimming removed 6 bases from V and 2 bases from J, with 12 bases in between. The CDR3 sequence is 14 residues long. In this sample, this clone turned up once. The chain carries TRBV7-9 and TRBJ2-3; D is possibly TRBD1 (6 bases). Input material: PBMCs. The sequence derives from a woman aged 35 to 49 in good health and CMV-seronegative. The chain's CDR3 is CASSPQGSTDTQYF. DNA of the CDR3: TGTGCCAGCAGTCCTCAGGGGTCCACAGATACGCAGTATTTT.